The clone carrying this T cell receptor beta chain was counted only a few times. In the study's own analysis: From reference gene primer amplification, estimates of nucleated cell counts were derived. Using immunoSEQ multiplex PCR, the repertoire was profiled, and TCRdb retains in-frame clones only, with some absent. Clone size and the V and J calls come from that table; the DNA yielded D and trimming. In the table there are fewer than 70,000 clones, 88% of which are singletons. Trimming removed 1 base at V and 2 bases at J, with 15 bases between. From germline, CDR1 is SGHTA and CDR2 FQGNSA. The CDR3 consists of 16 residues. This specimen comes from a study of blood T cell repertoires in COVID-19. Background on the study: The cDNA or gDNA used as material had been derived from T cells, B-cell-depleted T cells, or PBMCs.

The specimen was peripheral blood. The sequence was collected from a human donor in a cohort sampled during active COVID-19. The chain links TRBV7-2 to TRBJ2-7; D might be TRBD1 (6 bases). The CDR3 is CASSLGAGTRTYEQYF. The CDR3 coding sequence is TGTGCCAGCAGCTTAGGAGCAGGGACACGTACCTACGAGCAGTACTTC.